This record concerns one T cell receptor beta chain sequence. This clonotype was seen a handful of times. The clone's antigen remains unknown. Nothing much larger sits one base from this clone, and base qualities are not available. The library was obtained by multiplex PCR. Sequenced using an Illumina HiSeq 4000. iRepertoire HTBI primers and Arm-PCR amplification of CDR3 regions were used to construct TCR beta libraries. Before sequencing, the PCR products underwent gel purification. Concerning the study's data processing: Gene usage analysis of CDR3 amino acid clonotypes relied on the 60 or so TRBV and fewer than 15 TRBJ segments identified across samples. Filtered high-quality paired reads were merged into contigs using COPE and FqMerger. BLAST was used to align contigs to the IMGT TRBV, TRBD and TRBJ reference genes, and CDR3 was defined following IMGT. Highly expanded clones were defined as clonotypes with a frequency above 0.1%. Shannon entropy was used to measure repertoire diversity, and the Gini coefficient was used to measure V-J evenness. Public clonotypes were defined as clonotypes shared by more than one individual. The raw public data were reprocessed by TCRdb itself: fastp quality trimming at Q25, MiXCR clonotype calling, in-frame beta chains only. Every CDR3 protein is listed once, alongside the most common genes and DNA of its rows. These V and J calls rely on TCRdb rather than the paper's analysis. Here the sample has hundreds of thousands of distinct CDR3 sequences; around 17% occur a single time. The top ten hold 15% to 20% of the sample.

Sample time point, as interpreted from the label and publication: newly diagnosed GD, antithyroid drugs for less than 3 months. RNA was extracted from PBMCs in TRIzol for both TCR sequencing and RNA sequencing. The diagnosis of Graves' disease followed American Thyroid Association guidelines. The patients came from an endocrinology department in Xi'an, China. Each patient gave approximately 10 milliliters of peripheral blood, collected in an EDTA anticoagulant tube. Ficoll Paque Plus density gradient separation was used to isolate PBMCs, and no additional T cell sorting was done. An Agilent 2100 Bioanalyzer and agarose gel were used to assess RNA quality, and a NanoDrop 2000 was used to measure RNA concentration. The sample is drawn from a study of regulatory T cells in long-lasting Graves disease (dated by TCRdb to the early 2020s). About the study as a whole: Antithyroid drugs had been taken for less than 3 months by newly diagnosed Graves' disease patients. This study used TCR sequencing and RNA sequencing of peripheral blood to compare persistent Graves' disease patients against newly diagnosed Graves' disease patients. The study took place in China and was registered as a clinical trial. A total of roughly 33 samples underwent TCR sequencing: about 13 from persistent and about 20 from newly diagnosed Graves' disease patients. The study at large found these results: Because the primary lesion, thyroid tissue, could not be accessed, the study looked at peripheral blood alone. Lower TCR Shannon entropy and fewer highly expanded clones were observed in persistent Graves' disease patients than in newly diagnosed patients, which suggested clonal expansion. Sequencing and analysis were restricted to the TCR beta chain. The small sample size was acknowledged by the authors as a limitation that may reduce accuracy. A larger number of public clonotypes was shared among persistent patients (about 2,700) than among newly diagnosed patients (roughly 980).

In addition, the sample was reused for a study of T cells in Graves' hyperthyroidism and ophthalmopathy. The second study reports: Stable Graves' hyperthyroidism was defined as no progression to ophthalmopathy during 18 months of follow-up. Hyperthyroidism patients were newly diagnosed, had a disease duration of under 2 months, and were aged 18 to 65 years. The study excluded patients with uncontrolled infections, other autoimmune diseases, pregnancy or lactation. Clinical symptoms, serum thyroxine and TRAb, thyroid ultrasound, and orbital computed tomography formed the basis for the diagnoses. The TCR CDR3 was subjected to a first round of RT-PCR using the HTBI primer set and the Qiagen OneStep RT-PCR kit. Most expanded thyroid clonotypes (frequency above 0.001) were also detected in blood, a finding suggesting that blood repertoires may reflect thyroid immune responses. A 13 V-J signature model separated ophthalmopathy from stable hyperthyroidism, with around 90% sensitivity and 81% to 83% specificity in cross-validation and 80%/75% in testing. During validation, the model predicted progression to ophthalmopathy a median of approximately six months ahead of onset, with more than 55% sensitivity and roughly 75% specificity. A discovery cohort of about a hundred patients, 43 with Graves' ophthalmopathy and 55 to 60 with stable Graves' hyperthyroidism, was used to find distinguishing TCR V-J signatures. Prospective prediction of ophthalmopathy was tested in an independent validation cohort of some 19 hyperthyroidism patients and around 16 patients who later progressed to ophthalmopathy. The approximately 100 discovery patients were divided at random into training and test sets in a 7:3 ratio. In six Graves' hyperthyroidism patients, the study also compared T-cell repertoires from thyroid tissue with T-cell repertoires from blood. Once sampling was done, hyperthyroidism patients were given methimazole at a starting dose of 30 mg daily, whereas ophthalmopathy patients were given high-dose intravenous methylprednisolone. A second multiplex PCR round built the libraries, followed by size selection and purification. The libraries were sequenced on an Illumina HiSeq2000 using paired-end 100 bp reads. Raw data were processed with SOAPnuke, discarding reads with adapters, uncalled bases, mean Phred below 15, or no exact constant-primer or identifier match. High-quality paired reads were merged using COPE v1.2.5, and each unique nucleotide sequence was defined as a clonotype. Clonotypes were aligned to IMGT TRBV, TRBD and TRBJ reference segments using MiTCR v1.1. Analysis was restricted to V-J combinations with a frequency above 0.0001, which covered just over 98% of repertoires. The TCS score was defined as the ratio of F50 (clonal expansion) to E x V (chaos), calculated using BLOSUM62-based TCRdist between CDR3 peptides within each V-J. Welch's t-statistics and random forest reduced some 510 V-J features to 13, which were used in a naive Bayes classifier (R e1071). No statistical method was used to set the sample size in advance, and investigators knew the group allocation. The paper describes TCR Vbeta CDR3 sequencing of about 140 peripheral blood samples, made up of 43 ophthalmopathy patients, approximately 76 hyperthyroidism patients and 17 progressor patients.

The material was peripheral blood mononuclear cells (PBMCs), obtained at new diagnosis, from a patient treated with antithyroid drugs. The TCR comes from a woman younger than 45 with Graves disease. Donor details come from another sample of the same person, matched by shared clones.

CDR3 reads: CATQQFKGTGSIGYTF. The bases read TGTGCCACCCAGCAGTTTAAGGGGACAGGGAGTATTGGCTACACCTTC. The rearrangement combines TRBV28 with TRBJ1-2; 9 bases in the junction line up with TRBD1. The CDR3 spans 16 residues, from the cysteine through the phenylalanine. The entry retains the CDR3 DNA only, 48 bases that are in frame from base 1. Compared with germline, V lacks 10 bases and J lacks 7 bases; bases without a gene match: 19. The germline V gene specifies MDHEN as CDR1 and SYDVKM as CDR2.